The 27 T cell receptor beta chains presented below share a single source sample, sequenced in a study of T cell responses to AZD1222 COVID-19 vaccine. Libraries were prepared by immunoSEQ multiplex PCR; TCRdb keeps only in-frame clonotypes and omits some of them. Of fewer than 130,000 clones in the sample, around 90% were seen once. Sample: peripheral blood, taken 28 days after the second AZD1222 dose. Receptors were obtained from an adult who received the AZD1222 COVID-19 vaccine.

On this clone itself: This same CDR3 is encoded by further DNA sequences in the sample. The chain couples TRBV10-3 to TRBJ1-2, with D possibly being TRBD1 (5 bases). Germline assignment: CDR1 ENHRY and CDR2 SYGVKD. The CDR3 extends over 12 amino acids. Between the trimmed V and J ends, which lost 3 bases and 5 bases, there was a span of 7 bases. The CDR3 reads CAISDGGYGYTF. The CDR3 nucleotides are TGTGCCATCAGTGACGGGGGATATGGCTACACCTTC.

The chain is built from TRBV7-9 and TRBJ2-2; tentative D call: TRBD2 (6 bases). V was trimmed by 5 bases and J by 7 bases, leaving 11 bases between them. Germline CDR1 SEHNR, CDR2 FQNEAQ (reference sequence). CDR3 length equals 13 residues. CDR3 coding DNA: TGTGCCAGCAGCCCGATTAGCGGCGGGGAGCTGTTTTTT. It codes for CASSPISGGELFF. Using reference TRBV7-9 and TRBJ2-2 for the parts outside the CDR3, the full variable domain is DTGVSQNPRHKITKRGQNVTFRCDPISEHNRLYWYRQTLGQGPEFLTYFQNEAQLEKSRLLSDRFSAERPKGSFSTLEIQRTEQGDSAMYLCASSPISGGELFFGEGSRLTVL.

The rearrangement joins TRBV11-3 to TRBJ1-1; TRBD1 matches 10 bases. Germline trimming cut 0 bases from V and 1 base from J; bases unmatched to any gene: 8. This CDR3 has 18 amino acids. Germline V lookup: CDR1 SGHNT, CDR2 YENEEA. This CDR3 is CASSLEGRGQGSNTEAFF. DNA of the CDR3: TGTGCCAGCAGCTTAGAAGGTAGGGGACAGGGGTCGAACACTGAAGCTTTCTTT.

This clone was counted once. This rearrangement joins TRBV5-1 to TRBJ1-3; 7 bases line up with TRBD1. J lost 3 bases, V lost 3 bases, and 6 bases had no gene match. CDR3 length equals 15 residues. The germline V gene encodes CDR1 SGHRS and CDR2 YFSETQ. CDR3 region: CASSSTGSSGNTIYF. In DNA form, the CDR3 reads TGCGCCAGCAGCTCGACAGGGTCCAGTGGAAACACCATATATTTT.

V gene TRBV9 combines with J gene TRBJ1-2; unclear D gene. The ends were cut back, 0 bases at V and 7 bases at J, with 10 bases in the middle. Germline loops: CDR1 SGDLS, CDR2 YYNGEE. The CDR3 spans 13 residues. CDR3 protein: CASSVEGVGGYTF. DNA of the CDR3: TGTGCCAGCAGCGTAGAGGGCGTCGGTGGCTACACCTTC.

CDR3 DNA sequence: TGTGCCAGCAGCTCGATGGGGGAGGGCTATGGCTACACCTTC. It encodes CASSSMGEGYGYTF. V and J are TRBV5-6 and TRBJ1-2; possibly TRBD1 for D (5 bases). V lost 3 bases and J 4 bases, leaving 13 bases between the germline ends. The CDR3 length is 14 residues. CDR1 and CDR2 from the germline V gene are SGHDT and YYEEEE.

The gene calls are TRBV28 and TRBJ2-7, with 7 bases identical to TRBD1. Germline CDR1 is MDHEN and CDR2 is SYDVKM. The length of the CDR3 is 14 residues. Trimming took 6 bases from V and 0 from J; bases not matched to a gene: 5. Here the CDR3 reads CASSSGTASYEQYF. The CDR3 coding sequence is TGTGCCAGCAGCTCCGGGACAGCCTCCTACGAGCAGTACTTC. The variable domain in full, completed from reference TRBV28 and TRBJ2-7, reads DVKVTQSSRYLVKRTGEKVFLECVQDMDHENMFWYRQDPGLGLRLIYFSYDVKMKEKGDIPEGYSVSREKKERFSLILESASTNQTSMYLCASSSGTASYEQYFGPGTRLTVT.

The chain carries TRBV5-6 and TRBJ1-5; tentative D call: TRBD1 (5 bases). The CDR3 has 14 residues. Between the trimmed V and J ends, which lost 4 bases and 4 bases, there was a span of 12 bases. CDR1 and CDR2 (germline): SGHDT, YYEEEE. CDR3 sequence (DNA): TGTGCCAGCAGCCAACGGGACGGAAATCAGCCCCAGCATTTT. Protein: CASSQRDGNQPQHF. The variable domain in full, with the rest retrieved from reference TRBV5-6 and TRBJ1-5, is DAGVTQSPTHLIKTRGQQVTLRCSPKSGHDTVSWYQQALGQGPQFIFQYYEEEERQRGNFPDRFSGHQFPNYSSELNVNALLLGDSALYLCASSQRDGNQPQHFGDGTRLSIL.

This chain links TRBV10-3 with TRBJ1-1; 7 positions match TRBD1. The CDR3 extends over 15 amino acids. Per germline, CDR1 ENHRY and CDR2 SYGVKD. V shed 2 bases, J shed 4 bases, and the junction held 7 bases outside the gene matches. CDR3 DNA: TGTGCCATCAGTGAGCCAGGGGGGGCTGCCACTGAAGCTTTCTTT. Translating gives CAISEPGGAATEAFF.

The chain links TRBV7-2 to TRBJ2-5; the D gene is possibly TRBD2 (7 bases). The CDR3 is 15 residues long. V lost 2 bases and J 5 bases, leaving 15 bases between the germline ends. The germline V gene has CDR1 SGHTA and CDR2 FQGNSA. Here the CDR3 reads CASSLRGGSWETQYF. Here the CDR3 DNA reads TGTGCCAGCAGCTTAAGGGGGGGCTCCTGGGAGACCCAGTACTTC.

The rearrangement links TRBV5-4 to TRBJ2-2, with D unresolved. Germline values: CDR1 SGHNT, CDR2 YYREEE (reference sequence). V lost 4 bases and J lost 2, with 12 bases in between. The CDR3 extends over 15 amino acids. This CDR3 is CASSPNRVNTGELFF. CDR3 coding DNA: TGTGCCAGCAGCCCCAACCGGGTAAACACCGGGGAGCTGTTTTTT.

This chain uses TRBV10-2 with TRBJ1-5; 8 bases are a match to TRBD1. The CDR3 sequence is 15 residues long. J was trimmed by 4 bases and V by 6 bases; bases with no gene match: 8. CDR1 is WSHSY, CDR2 SAAADI, per germline. As DNA, the CDR3 is TGCGCCAGCAGGCCCGACAGGGGTGGTAATCAGCCCCAGCATTTT. Amino acid sequence: CASRPDRGGNQPQHF.

The chain uses TRBV7-8 and TRBJ1-4; D not resolved. Germline loops: CDR1 SGHVS, CDR2 FQNEAQ. The CDR3 has 13 residues. With 3 bases removed from V and 8 bases from J, the gap between germline ends came to 10 bases. The CDR3 sequence: CASSLGSVEKLFF. Here the CDR3 DNA reads TGTGCCAGCAGCTTGGGCAGTGTGGAAAAACTGTTTTTT.

J is TRBJ1-2 and V is TRBV3-1 (or the pseudogene TRBV3-2); no definite D call. Trimming shortened V by 1 base and J by 5 bases, and 11 bases separated the two germline ends. CDR3 length equals 14 residues. The germline V gene has CDR1 LGHDT and CDR2 YNNKEL (reference sequence). CDR3 region: CASSQGVGVYGYTF. DNA for the CDR3: TGTGCCAGCAGCCAAGGGGTCGGGGTTTATGGCTACACCTTC.

The rearrangement joins TRBV27 to TRBJ2-7, with 12 bases lining up with TRBD1. The V segment lost 2 bases and the J segment 3 bases; nucleotides outside the gene matches: 5. CDR3 length equals 16 residues. Germline values: CDR1 MNHEY, CDR2 SMNVEV (reference sequence). The CDR3 DNA is TGTGCCAGCAGTTTAAGGGGACAGGGGGCGAGCTACGAGCAGTACTTC. As protein: CASSLRGQGASYEQYF.

The J gene is TRBJ1-1, the V gene TRBV18; a possible D gene is TRBD1 (6 bases). Germline CDR1 is KGHSH and CDR2 is LQKENI. The ends were cut back, 2 bases at V and 8 bases at J, with 15 bases in the middle. The length of the CDR3 is 14 residues. In nucleotides, the CDR3 is TGTGCCAGCTCACCAGGCACAGGGCAGAGGGAAGCTTTCTTT. It codes for CASSPGTGQREAFF.

The chain carries TRBV12-3 or TRBV12-4 and TRBJ2-5; 7 positions agree with TRBD2. The CDR3 length is 13 residues. V shed 10 bases and J 3 bases; nucleotides not matched to a gene: 8. The CDR3 loop reads CATKRLAEETQYF. CDR3 in DNA: TGTGCCACCAAGCGGCTAGCGGAAGAGACCCAGTACTTC.

The gene calls are TRBV10-3 and TRBJ1-1; D unresolved. Germline V gene lookup returns CDR1 ENHRY and CDR2 SYGVKD. There are 14 residues in the CDR3. V shed 5 bases and J shed 1 base, with 11 bases lying between them. CDR3 sequence: CAISTTGGNTEAFF. The CDR3 bases are TGTGCCATCAGTACGACGGGAGGGAACACTGAAGCTTTCTTT.

A single count supports this clone. The genes are TRBV7-8 and TRBJ1-2; the match to TRBD1 covers 8 bases. From germline, CDR1 is SGHVS and CDR2 FQNEAQ. The J segment lost 5 bases and the V segment lost 0 bases, leaving 2 bases of the junction unmatched. The CDR3 runs to 14 residues. CDR3 in amino acids: CASSLADRGYGYTF. The DNA of the CDR3 is TGTGCCAGCAGCTTAGCCGACAGGGGATATGGCTACACCTTC.

This clone was found once. This chain connects TRBV30 to TRBJ2-1, with 10 bases aligning to TRBD2. The germline CDR1 and CDR2 sequences are GTSNPN and SVGIG (reference sequence). Trimming removed 3 bases from V and 7 bases from J; junction bases left unmatched: 6. The CDR3 has 14 amino acids. The CDR3 reads CAWRLAGPRNEQFF. The CDR3 DNA follows: TGTGCCTGGAGACTAGCGGGGCCGAGGAATGAGCAGTTCTTC.

The chain joins TRBV2 to TRBJ1-6; no definite D call. V was shortened by 4 bases and J by 7 bases, with 11 bases between the two germline ends. The CDR3 totals 14 residues. Germline values: CDR1 SNHLY, CDR2 FYNNEI. CDR3 loop: CASSAVSRNSPLHF. CDR3 coding DNA: TGTGCCAGCAGTGCGGTCAGCCGAAATTCACCCCTCCACTTT.

V usage is TRBV2 and J usage is TRBJ2-5; D is undetermined. Germline V CDR1 and CDR2: SNHLY, FYNNEI. V lost 4 bases and J lost 1, with 7 bases in between. There are 13 residues in the CDR3. The CDR3 spells CASSVLFQETQYF. DNA for the CDR3: TGTGCCAGCAGTGTCTTGTTCCAAGAGACCCAGTACTTC.

J is TRBJ1-6 and V is TRBV5-8; maybe TRBD1 (5 bases). Germline CDR1 is SGHTS and CDR2 is YDEGEE. Trimming removed 3 bases at V and 9 bases at J, with 16 bases between. The CDR3 covers 15 residues. CDR3 in amino acids: CASSSGILMGSPLHF. The CDR3 coding sequence is TGTGCCAGCAGCTCAGGGATCTTAATGGGTTCACCCCTCCACTTT.

This clone was seen a few times. The rearrangement uses TRBV11-2 and TRBJ2-7; unclear D gene. Germline V gene lookup returns CDR1 SGHAT and CDR2 FQNNGV. The germline V and J ends were trimmed by 4 bases and 5 bases, with 18 bases remaining between them. The CDR3 covers 15 residues. The CDR3 is CASSSLRVAAHEQYF. CDR3 nucleotides: TGTGCCAGCAGCTCGCTTCGGGTTGCCGCCCACGAGCAGTACTTC.

This clone was recorded only once. This sequence joins TRBV4-1 and TRBJ1-4, with 10 bases that match TRBD1. CDR1 is MGHRA and CDR2 is YSYEKL in the germline V gene. The length of the CDR3 is 16 residues. J lost 3 bases, V lost 1 base, and 2 bases had no gene match. DNA for the CDR3: TGCGCCAGCAGCCAAGGACAGGGGGCCTCTAATGAAAAACTGTTTTTT. Its protein product is CASSQGQGASNEKLFF.

The chain uses TRBV5-4 and TRBJ2-2; D tentatively reads TRBD1 or TRBD2 (6 bases each). V was shortened by 0 bases and J by 1 base, with 10 bases between the two germline ends. Germline V gene lookup returns CDR1 SGHNT and CDR2 YYREEE (reference sequence). The CDR3 loop spans 16 amino acids. The CDR3 loop is CASSLEGGQNTGELFF. As DNA, the CDR3 is TGTGCCAGCAGCTTGGAGGGGGGTCAGAACACCGGGGAGCTGTTTTTT.

The CDR3, as DNA: TGCGCCAGCAGTACGGGACAGGGGTTGAACACTGAAGCTTTCTTT. The encoded protein is CASSTGQGLNTEAFF. V is TRBV5-1 and J is TRBJ1-1; 10 nucleotides agree with TRBD1. Trimming took 5 bases from V and 0 from J; bases not matched to a gene: 4. Germline V gene sequence: CDR1 SGHRS, CDR2 YFSETQ. The CDR3 spans 15 residues.